Each of the 32 T cell receptor beta chains below was sequenced from the same sample in a study of CD8 T cells in Susac syndrome. RNA in amounts of about 0.5 to 1 ug was reverse transcribed with random hexamers. TCRdb reprocessed the immunoSEQ multiplex PCR reads via MiXCR and lists one record per CDR3 protein. This table holds some 76,000 distinct CDR3 sequences, around nine tenths found once. The specimen sequenced was CD8+ T cells from PBMCs. The receptor set was obtained from a human donor with multiple sclerosis.

The count of this clonotype is one. The genes are TRBV7-8 and TRBJ2-1; 12 positions agree with TRBD1. Trimming took 1 base from V and 8 from J; bases not matched to a gene: 18. Germline loops: CDR1 SGHVS, CDR2 FQNEAQ. The CDR3 sequence is 20 residues long. The CDR3 DNA reads TGTGCCAGCAGCTTAGAAGGTCCTTCCTTCCGGGACAGGGGGCCCCATGAGCAGTTCTTC. Translation: CASSLEGPSFRDRGPHEQFF.

The V gene is TRBV7-9, the J gene TRBJ1-2; D might be TRBD1 (5 bases). V was cut by 5 bases and J by 7 bases, with 17 bases left in between. From germline, CDR1 is SEHNR and CDR2 FQNEAQ (reference sequence). CDR3 length equals 14 residues. The CDR3 here is CASSPDGGRVGYTF. Written as DNA, the CDR3 is TGTGCCAGCAGCCCAGACGGGGGAAGAGTTGGCTACACCTTC.

The chain uses TRBV7-8 and TRBJ1-6; D remains unclear. CDR1 SGHVS and CDR2 FQNEAQ come from the germline V gene. The germline V and J ends were trimmed by 2 bases and 6 bases, with 11 bases remaining between them. CDR3 size: 15 residues. CDR3 in DNA: TGTGCCAGCAGCTTAAGGGCAGCCGGTAATTCACCCCTCCACTTT. Its protein product is CASSLRAAGNSPLHF.

V usage is TRBV15 and J usage is TRBJ2-3, with D perhaps assigned TRBD1 or TRBD2 (6 bases each). Trimming shortened V by 1 base and J by 2 bases, and 10 bases separated the two germline ends. This CDR3 has 15 amino acids. Germline-derived CDR1 and CDR2 are LNHNV and YYDKDF (reference sequence). The CDR3 is CATSRGGGLTDTQYF. CDR3 DNA: TGTGCCACCAGCAGAGGAGGGGGACTCACAGATACGCAGTATTTT.

The gene calls are TRBV13 and TRBJ2-3, with 10 bases matching TRBD2. Trimming cost V 5 bases and J 3 bases; bases outside gene matches: 5. The CDR3 length is 15 residues. From germline, CDR1 is PRHDT and CDR2 FYEKMQ (reference sequence). CDR3 sequence: CASSPRTSGTDTQYF. Written as DNA, the CDR3 is TGTGCCAGCAGCCCCCGGACTAGCGGAACAGATACGCAGTATTTT.

This chain links TRBV4-2 with TRBJ2-3; TRBD2 matches at 13 bases. Germline assignment: CDR1 LGHNA and CDR2 YNFKEQ. This CDR3 contains 15 residues. V lost 4 bases and J lost 7; bases outside the gene matches: 5. The chain's CDR3 is CASSLTSGGANTQYF. The CDR3 nucleotides are TGTGCCAGCAGCCTCACTAGCGGGGGGGCGAATACGCAGTATTTT.

V usage is TRBV4-3 and J usage is TRBJ2-7; D is perhaps TRBD2 (6 bases). The germline V gene encodes CDR1 LGHNA and CDR2 YSLEER. CDR3 size: 15 residues. Trimming stripped 5 bases from V and 1 base from J, with 15 bases between. CDR3 in DNA: TGCGCCAGCAGCGGGGAGGCAGGGCAATCCTACGAGCAGTACTTC. It codes for CASSGEAGQSYEQYF.

The chain combines TRBV7-6 with TRBJ1-4; no clear D gene. The CDR3 runs 16 residues. Germline CDR1 reads SGHVS; CDR2 reads FNYEAQ. V shed 1 base and J shed 0 bases, with 9 bases lying between them. CDR3 protein: CASSLEGRTTNEKLFF. As DNA, the CDR3 is TGTGCCAGCAGCTTAGAGGGCAGGACAACTAATGAAAAACTGTTTTTT.

The gene calls are TRBV12-3 or TRBV12-4 and TRBJ2-2, with D possibly matching TRBD2 (5 bases). The CDR3 has 15 amino acids. V lost 2 bases and J 5 bases, leaving 12 bases between the germline ends. The DNA for the CDR3 is TGTGCCAGCAGTTTATACCCCCCGGGGACCGGGGAGCTGTTTTTT. This encodes CASSLYPPGTGELFF.

This rearrangement joins TRBV27 to TRBJ2-7, with unresolved D. This CDR3 region has 13 residues. Trimming stripped 0 bases from V and 5 bases from J, with 8 bases between. CDR1 MNHEY and CDR2 SMNVEV come from the germline V gene (reference sequence). The CDR3 DNA reads as TGTGCCAGCAGTTTATCGGTACTCCACGAGCAGTACTTC. Its translation is CASSLSVLHEQYF.

V usage is TRBV4-2 and J usage is TRBJ1-2; D gene uncertain. V shed 1 base and J shed 4 bases, with 13 bases lying between them. Germline V gene data show CDR1 as LGHNA and CDR2 as YNFKEQ. The CDR3 is 15 residues long. CDR3 sequence (DNA): TGTGCCAGCAGCCAAGGAACGGCAACCATCTATGGCTACACCTTC. Translated: CASSQGTATIYGYTF.

V and J are TRBV6-2 or TRBV6-3 and TRBJ2-4; 8 nucleotides agree with TRBD1. CDR3 length equals 19 residues. V lost 6 bases to trimming and J lost 0 bases; unmatched junction nucleotides: 16. Germline CDR1 is MNHEY and CDR2 is SVGEGT. DNA of the CDR3: TGTGCCAGCAGCCTCTCCCCGGGACAGGCCCCCTTAGCCAAAAACATTCAGTACTTC. This codes for CASSLSPGQAPLAKNIQYF.

The chain links TRBV3-1 to TRBJ2-5, with D maybe TRBD2 (7 bases). The germline V and J ends were trimmed by 3 bases and 5 bases, with 22 bases remaining between them. The length of the CDR3 is 17 residues. The germline CDR1 and CDR2 sequences are LGHDT and YNNKEL (reference sequence). The CDR3 DNA reads TGTGCCAGCAGCCAGTGGCGGGGGACACAACCCGGGGAGACCCAGTACTTC. Residues: CASSQWRGTQPGETQYF.

This clonotype was seen only a few times. The rearrangement links TRBV6-1 to TRBJ2-5; a weak D match, TRBD1 (7 bases). There are 14 residues in the CDR3. Germline-derived CDR1 and CDR2 are MNHNS and SASEGT. Trimming removed 1 base from V and 5 bases from J, with 11 bases in between. CDR3 residues: CASSEGAGGETQYF. The CDR3 nucleotides are TGTGCCAGCAGTGAAGGCGCAGGGGGGGAGACCCAGTACTTC.

V gene TRBV12-3 or TRBV12-4 combines with J gene TRBJ2-1; 9 positions agree with TRBD2. The J segment lost 4 bases and the V segment lost 4 bases, leaving 14 bases of the junction unmatched. The CDR3 is 18 residues long. In nucleotides, the CDR3 is TGTGCCAGCAGTTCAACCTCCCCTCTGCGGGAGGGGTACAATGAGCAGTTCTTC. Encoded protein: CASSSTSPLREGYNEQFF.

J is TRBJ2-6 and V is TRBV29-1; 9 bases map to TRBD1. From germline, CDR1 is SQVTM and CDR2 ANQGSEA. CDR3 size: 16 residues. V shed 0 bases, J shed 2 bases, and the junction held 2 bases outside the gene matches. This chain's CDR3 is CSVEDWDRAGANVLTF. The CDR3 DNA sequence: TGCAGCGTTGAAGATTGGGACAGGGCTGGGGCCAACGTCCTGACTTTC.

This clonotype has just one count. The chain has TRBV6-5 and TRBJ1-6; no reliable D call. The CDR3 sequence is 14 residues long. Deletions cut 4 bases from V and 5 bases from J, with 9 bases between. Germline lookup yields CDR1 MNHEY and CDR2 SVGAGI. The CDR3 protein is CASSFRDNNSPLHF. As DNA, the CDR3 is TGTGCCAGCAGTTTTAGAGACAATAATTCACCCCTCCACTTT.

This clonotype was found once. The chain recombines TRBV28 with TRBJ1-1; TRBD1 is a possible D gene (6 bases). Trimming cost V 3 bases and J 2 bases, with 19 bases left between them. The germline CDR1 and CDR2 sequences are MDHEN and SYDVKM. The CDR3 length is 17 residues. The CDR3 nucleotides read TGTGCCAGCAGTTTTCGATTCAGCCAGGGGAAAAACACTGAAGCTTTCTTT. Translated, it gives CASSFRFSQGKNTEAFF.

The chain links TRBV11-2 to TRBJ2-3; TRBD2 matches at 7 bases. The CDR3 length is 16 residues. Germline values: CDR1 SGHAT, CDR2 FQNNGV. Trimming at V came to 5 bases and at J to 0 bases, leaving 8 bases not matched to a gene. Here the CDR3 DNA reads TGTGCCAGCAGCATTACTAGCGCCGTTAGCACAGATACGCAGTATTTT. Translating gives CASSITSAVSTDTQYF. The full variable domain, with the rest looked up from reference TRBV11-2 and TRBJ2-3, is EAGVAQSPRYKIIEKRQSVAFWCNPISGHATLYWYQQILGQGPKLLIQFQNNGVVDDSQLPKDRFSAERLKGVDSTLKIQPAKLEDSAVYLCASSITSAVSTDTQYFGPGTRLTVL.

This rearrangement joins TRBV5-4 to TRBJ2-7, with 9 bases identical to TRBD1. The junction had 7 bases not matched to a gene; V was cut back by 0 bases and J by 3 bases. Germline V gene sequence: CDR1 SGHNT, CDR2 YYREEE (reference sequence). The CDR3 contains 16 residues. The CDR3 coding sequence is TGTGCCAGCAGCTTGGCCTCCGGGACAGGGTTCTACGAGCAGTACTTC. It translates to CASSLASGTGFYEQYF.

The chain carries TRBV19 and TRBJ2-7; 9 bases map to TRBD2. J was trimmed by 4 bases and V by 5 bases; bases with no gene match: 9. Germline V gene lookup returns CDR1 LNHDA and CDR2 SQIVND (reference sequence). CDR3 length equals 15 residues. The CDR3 here is CASSPMAGGLYEQYF. The CDR3 DNA follows: TGTGCCAGTAGTCCTATGGCGGGAGGGCTGTACGAGCAGTACTTC.

The chain has TRBV5-1 and TRBJ1-2, with a tentative D call TRBD1 (6 bases). The CDR3 runs 16 residues. Between the trimmed V and J ends, which lost 1 base and 2 bases, there was a span of 15 bases. Germline assignment: CDR1 SGHRS and CDR2 YFSETQ. The DNA of the CDR3 is TGCGCCAGCAGCTTGCAACGGGGGCAGGGGAACTATGGCTACACCTTC. This sequence encodes CASSLQRGQGNYGYTF.

The chain links TRBV28 to TRBJ1-1; D unclear. The CDR3 is made up of 17 amino acids. Trimming took off 6 bases at V and 0 bases at J, with 20 bases between the two ends. CDR1 and CDR2 from the germline V gene are MDHEN and SYDVKM. The CDR3 spells CASSLLLKGPVNTEAFF. CDR3 in DNA: TGTGCCAGCAGCCTGCTCCTCAAGGGCCCAGTGAACACTGAAGCTTTCTTT.

The chain joins TRBV6-1 to TRBJ2-3; 10 nucleotides line up with TRBD2. This CDR3 is built from 14 residues. Germline CDR1 MNHNS, CDR2 SASEGT. J lost 4 bases, V lost 2 bases, and 0 bases had no gene match. CDR3 sequence: CASSELAGADTQYF. In nucleotides, the CDR3 is TGTGCCAGCAGTGAACTAGCGGGAGCAGATACGCAGTATTTT.

The V call is TRBV4-2, the J call TRBJ1-2; D is undetermined. This CDR3 region has 16 residues. The germline V gene has CDR1 LGHNA and CDR2 YNFKEQ. Trimming removed 3 bases from V and 2 bases from J, with 16 bases in between. Here the CDR3 DNA reads TGTGCCAGCAGCCACGGGGTGCACAGAAGGAACTATGGCTACACCTTC. Protein sequence: CASSHGVHRRNYGYTF.

The genes are TRBV28 and TRBJ1-6; D possibly corresponds to TRBD1 (6 bases). CDR1 is MDHEN and CDR2 is SYDVKM in the germline V gene. Trimming shortened V by 3 bases and J by 4 bases, and 16 bases separated the two germline ends. The CDR3 length is 17 residues. The CDR3 nucleotides read TGTGCCAGCAGTTTCGGCGAAGACAGGAGGTATAATTCACCCCTCCACTTT. Translated: CASSFGEDRRYNSPLHF.

The chain recombines TRBV28 with TRBJ2-7; 8 nucleotides agree with TRBD1. Looked up from germline, CDR1 is MDHEN and CDR2 is SYDVKM. V dropped 2 bases and J dropped 2; count of bases not matched to a gene: 5. This CDR3 is 15 amino acids long. The CDR3, as DNA: TGTGCCAGCAGTTTAAGCCCGACAGGGGCCTACGAGCAGTACTTC. Translated: CASSLSPTGAYEQYF.

The chain has TRBV6-2 or TRBV6-3 and TRBJ2-1; D call uncertain. V lost 1 base, J lost 7 bases, and 5 bases lay in between. Germline loops: CDR1 MNHEY, CDR2 SVGEGT. This CDR3 region has 12 residues. The CDR3 DNA is TGTGCCAGCAGTTACTTCCCTAATGAGCAGTTCTTC. Its translation is CASSYFPNEQFF.

CDR3 sequence: CATSSDLLTTYEQYF. The CDR3 DNA sequence: TGTGCCACCAGCAGCGACTTACTAACTACCTACGAGCAGTACTTC. V and J are TRBV15 and TRBJ2-7; D uncertain. The V and J ends lost 3 bases and 2 bases respectively, with 14 bases between them. The CDR3 is made up of 15 amino acids. Germline values: CDR1 LNHNV, CDR2 YYDKDF (reference sequence).

The rearrangement uses TRBV12-3 or TRBV12-4 and TRBJ2-7, with 10 bases lining up with TRBD1. With V trimmed by 5 bases and J by 6 bases, 4 bases remained unmatched. The CDR3 has 13 amino acids. The CDR3 DNA reads TGTGCCAGCAGTGCCGGGACAGGGGCCGAGCAGTACTTC. It codes for CASSAGTGAEQYF.

This chain links TRBV7-2 with TRBJ2-3, with TRBD1 as a possible D gene (5 bases). In germline, CDR1 is SGHTA, CDR2 FQGNSA. The V and J ends lost 5 bases and 2 bases respectively, with 11 bases between them. CDR3 length: 14 residues. The CDR3 sequence: CASSLDTSTDTQYF. CDR3 DNA: TGTGCCAGCAGCCTGGACACGTCCACAGATACGCAGTATTTT.

Only one count was recorded for this clonotype. The J gene is TRBJ2-1, the V gene TRBV19; no clear D gene. V was pared by 5 bases and J by 0 bases, with 8 bases between. Germline CDR1 LNHDA, CDR2 SQIVND (reference sequence). The CDR3 runs 14 residues. CDR3 bases: TGTGCCAGTAGTGTCGGTAGCTCCTACAATGAGCAGTTCTTC. Encoded protein: CASSVGSSYNEQFF.